This T cell receptor (beta chain) comes out of a study of blood T cell repertoires in COVID-19. Assay: immunoSEQ multiplex PCR; the TCRdb copy retains only in-frame clones and omits some. The repertoire holds some 96,000 clones, more than 65% seen once, with over 10% in the top ten. Germline V CDR1 and CDR2: SGHVS, FQNEAQ. Deletions cut 7 bases from V and 0 bases from J, with 12 bases between. CDR3 length: 14 amino acids. The chain recombines TRBV7-8 with TRBJ1-1; D gene unclear. The sequenced sample consisted of peripheral blood. The sequence was obtained from a woman in her 70s with acute or convalescent COVID-19. The CDR3 DNA follows: TGTGCCAGCACCGATGGGGAGGTGAACACTGAAGCTTTCTTT. Translated, it gives CASTDGEVNTEAFF.